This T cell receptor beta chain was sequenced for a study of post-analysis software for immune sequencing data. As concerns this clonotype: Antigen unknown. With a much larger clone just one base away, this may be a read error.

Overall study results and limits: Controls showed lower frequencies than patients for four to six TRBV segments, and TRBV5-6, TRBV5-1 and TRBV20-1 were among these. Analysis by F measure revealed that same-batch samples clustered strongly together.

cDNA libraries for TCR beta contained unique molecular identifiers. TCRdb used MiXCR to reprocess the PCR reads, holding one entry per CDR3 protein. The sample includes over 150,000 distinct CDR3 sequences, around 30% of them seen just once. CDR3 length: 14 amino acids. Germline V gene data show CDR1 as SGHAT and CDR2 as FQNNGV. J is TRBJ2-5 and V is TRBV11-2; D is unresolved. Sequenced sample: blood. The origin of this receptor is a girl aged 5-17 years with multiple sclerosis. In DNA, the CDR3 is TGTGCCGGCAGCCGCACAGCGACCCGGGAGACCCAGTACTTC. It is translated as CAGSRTATRETQYF. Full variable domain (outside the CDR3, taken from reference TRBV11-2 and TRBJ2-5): EAGVAQSPRYKIIEKRQSVAFWCNPISGHATLYWYQQILGQGPKLLIQFQNNGVVDDSQLPKDRFSAERLKGVDSTLKIQPAKLEDSAVYLCAGSRTATRETQYFGPGTRLLVL.